This TCR beta chain was retrieved from a study of identical twins (dated by TCRdb to about 2016). Study-level background: TCR alpha and beta repertoires from monozygotic twins, unrelated adults of various ages and cord blood were deep-sequenced to test whether fetal clonotypes persist. To rule out contamination, the twin experiments were replicated at different times with different library preparation protocols. Overall study outcomes, separate from this receptor: Out-of-frame TCR alpha sharing in monozygotic twins was systematically underestimated by recombination models, whereas sharing between unrelated individuals was in agreement with the recombination models. In beta out-of-frame sequences, excess twin sharing was weaker, because having fewer shared sequences lowered the signal-to-noise ratio. Conclusions relied on cross-sectional statistical analysis, since the same donors could not be followed over many years. Compared with coincidental sharing between unrelated individuals, out-of-frame TCR alpha sequences shared between twins showed an excess of sequences with low generation probability. Invariant T cells such as MAIT and iNKT could partly confound zero-insertion analyses, although diverse VJ usage argued against such confounding for most clonotypes. Abundant cord blood beta clonotypes had fewer insertions, young adult naive repertoires showed a similar but weaker trend, and memory repertoires showed no such trend.

Library preparation used 5' RACE. The sequencer listed for this sample is Illumina HiSeq 2000. Template switching added a universal primer binding site, and the final cDNA carried a unique molecular identifier that allowed TCR cDNA molecules to be counted accurately. First-strand cDNA for TCR alpha and beta chains was synthesized from specific primers in the conserved constant-segment region. To control for contamination, every cDNA library carried two barcodes: a SMART-Mk sample barcode plus Illumina barcodes. TruSeq adapter sequences along with Illumina sample barcodes were introduced in two successive PCR steps. TCR alpha and beta cDNA libraries were sequenced on the Illumina HiSeq platform with custom primers. For the original study's pipeline: MiGEC processed the raw reads to extract unique molecular identifiers, while MiXCR was used to determine the CDR3 positions. Recombination models were inferred per individual with the repgenHMM and IGoR tools using an EM algorithm. Shared clonotype analysis was performed with the tcR package in R, normalizing sharing by the product of cloneset sizes. To study raw recombination without the effects of thymic and clonal selection, out-of-frame nonproductive sequences were analyzed. TCRdb reanalyzed the raw reads on its own, using fastp at Q25 for trimming and MiXCR for clone calling, and kept in-frame beta chains. All rows with the same CDR3 protein become a single entry with the most common DNA and genes. The V and J calls reflect TCRdb's pipeline rather than the authors' work. This sample comprises about 500,000 distinct CDR3 sequences, around 15% of them detected only once. The leading ten clones occupy approximately 0.98% of the sample.

This clonotype was observed a handful of times. Its specific antigen is unknown. The input lacks base qualities; no much larger clone sits a single base away. Every donor was a healthy Caucasian. The twin cohort comprised three pairs of female monozygotic twins, all aged roughly 18 to 30 years. CD4+ and CD8+ T cell populations were isolated with positive isolation kits from Invitrogen. Its CDR3 holds 14 amino acids, cysteine through phenylalanine. Of all the DNA, just the CDR3 is kept, 42 bases in frame from base 1. Relative to germline, V is missing 6 bases and J is missing 7 bases, with 8 bases of the junction outside any gene match. Looking up the germline V gene yields CDR1 SGHTA and CDR2 FQGNSA. These same data were also listed under a study on yellow fever vaccine responses in identical twins. Looking at the second paper: The T cell response to vaccination in identical twins was reported by the authors to appear partly convergent and partly personalized. Focusing on identical twins, the study followed the T cell clones that responded to the vaccine, and did so with precision.

In this chain, TRBV7-2 is recombined with TRBJ2-7; TRBD1 fits 11 bases in the junction. Material for sequencing was CD4+ T cells sorted from blood. This TCR derives from a woman between 18 and 30 years old in good health. The base sequence is TGTGCCAGCAGTTTCGGACAGGGGGCGGGTGAGCAGTACTTC. It translates to CASSFGQGAGEQYF.